This T cell receptor (beta chain) was obtained from a study of control samples from healthy donors and cancer patients. Sequencing was performed with immunoSEQ multiplex PCR; in TCRdb, only in-frame clones are kept and a portion is missing. The table has approximately 93,000 clones, approximately 91% seen once; the top ten hold under 10%. This receptor was taken from a woman aged 50 to 60 with colorectal cancer. Sequencing was done on a sample of PBMCs.

The CDR3 spells CASSFVAGGTQETQYF. CDR3 sequence (DNA): TGTGCCAGCAGCTTCGTAGCGGGGGGGACTCAAGAGACCCAGTACTTC. This chain joins TRBV7-2 and TRBJ2-5; 11 nucleotides match TRBD2. Germline V lookup: CDR1 SGHTA, CDR2 FQGNSA. This CDR3 region has 16 residues. V lost 3 bases to trimming and J lost 2 bases; unmatched junction nucleotides: 5.